The 22 T cell receptor beta chains below come from one sample, sequenced in a study of monozygotic twins with inflammatory bowel disease. TCRdb re-called the 5' RACE reads and gives one entry per CDR3 protein, without DNA. The sample's table shows approximately 330,000 distinct CDR3 sequences. Sequencing was performed on blood. The receptors shown here come from a human donor with ulcerative colitis or Crohn's disease, or a healthy co-twin of an affected twin (not recorded which).

The genes are TRBV20-1 and TRBJ1-5. CDR1 is DFQATT, CDR2 SNEGSKA, per germline (reference sequence). This CDR3 region has 15 residues. CDR3 loop: CSASWGQAGNQPQHF.

V is TRBV4-1 and J is TRBJ1-3; with no DNA, the TCRdb D assignment of TRBD1 cannot be verified. Germline CDR1 reads MGHRA; CDR2 reads YSYEKL. The CDR3 runs to 16 residues. This chain's CDR3 is CASSTGQGATGNTIYF.

V and J are TRBV5-1 and TRBJ1-1. This CDR3 has 16 residues. The germline gives CDR1 SGHRS, CDR2 YFSETQ. The CDR3 loop is CASSSRLDGVNTEAFF.

The chain employs TRBV27 and TRBJ2-5; TCRdb indicates TRBD2, and absent DNA this call remains unverified. From germline, CDR1 is MNHEY and CDR2 SMNVEV (reference sequence). The CDR3 runs 12 residues. The CDR3 spells CASSLARETQYF.

The J gene is TRBJ2-5, the V gene TRBV7-9; TCRdb's D call, TRBD2, is unchecked because there is no DNA. Germline CDR1 is SEHNR and CDR2 is FQNEAQ (reference sequence). The CDR3 spans 16 residues. The CDR3 loop reads CASSLRSGMGRETQYF. The variable domain in full, completed from reference TRBV7-9 and TRBJ2-5, reads DTGVSQNPRHKITKRGQNVTFRCDPISEHNRLYWYRQTLGQGPEFLTYFQNEAQLEKSRLLSDRFSAERPKGSFSTLEIQRTEQGDSAMYLCASSLRSGMGRETQYFGPGTRLLVL.

The chain carries TRBV6-1 and TRBJ2-7; TCRdb proposes TRBD1, but this gene call is untestable without DNA. This CDR3 has 16 amino acids. Germline loops: CDR1 MNHNS, CDR2 SASEGT. Here the CDR3 reads CASRSRGGTGAYEQYF.

The chain is built from TRBV27 and TRBJ1-5. The CDR3 sequence is 18 residues long. Germline loops: CDR1 MNHEY, CDR2 SMNVEV (reference sequence). CDR3 residues: CASSIRGVGVYSNQPQHF.

This chain connects TRBV7-9 to TRBJ2-7; TCRdb outputs TRBD1, but without DNA this stays unchecked. The length of the CDR3 is 15 residues. Germline V gene sequence: CDR1 SEHNR, CDR2 FQNEAQ (reference sequence). CDR3: CASSRAKGSSYEQYF.

The V gene is TRBV5-1, the J gene TRBJ2-7; the D call of TRBD1 rests on TCRdb alone, since no DNA is present to check it. Germline lookup yields CDR1 SGHRS and CDR2 YFSETQ. There are 16 residues in the CDR3. This CDR3 reads CASNSDPTGERYEQYF.

The chain uses TRBV12-3 or TRBV12-4 and TRBJ2-4; the D call of TRBD2 rests on TCRdb alone, since no DNA is present to check it. The CDR3 is 21 residues long. CDR3 region: CASSFPSSQCARARAKTFQYF.

The CDR3: CSAPGWRGVDNEQFF. The chain carries TRBV20-1 and TRBJ2-1; TCRdb's D gene call, TRBD1, goes unchecked for lack of DNA. The CDR3 runs to 15 residues. CDR1 is DFQATT and CDR2 is SNEGSKA in the germline V gene (reference sequence).

The chain links TRBV7-2 to TRBJ2-5; TCRdb indicates TRBD1, and absent DNA this call remains unverified. This CDR3 is built from 16 residues. Per germline, CDR1 SGHTA and CDR2 FQGNSA. CDR3: CASSRLGQTTREAQYF. Filled out from reference TRBV7-2 and TRBJ2-5, the complete variable domain reads GAGVSQSPSNKVTEKGKDVELRCDPISGHTALYWYRQSLGQGLEFLIYFQGNSAPDKSGLPSDRFSAERTGGSVSTLTIQRTQQEDSAVYLCASSRLGQTTREAQYFGPGTRLLVL.

The rearrangement links TRBV5-1 to TRBJ2-7; TCRdb's D gene call, TRBD1, goes unchecked for lack of DNA. CDR1 is SGHRS, CDR2 YFSETQ, per germline. This CDR3 has 15 amino acids. CDR3 region: CASSLGKSRGHEQYF.

The CDR3 region is CASSPGSKETQYF. The chain is built from TRBV5-1 and TRBJ2-5; with no DNA, the TCRdb D assignment of TRBD2 cannot be verified. The germline V gene encodes CDR1 SGHRS and CDR2 YFSETQ. The CDR3 totals 13 residues.

V and J are TRBV10-3 and TRBJ2-3. The V gene's germline CDR1 is ENHRY and CDR2 SYGVKD. The CDR3 loop spans 12 amino acids. The CDR3 is CAISPGTDTQYF.

CDR3 amino acids: CSAPTTAPVNQPQHF. V usage is TRBV20-1 and J usage is TRBJ1-5; there is no DNA to check the TCRdb D call of TRBD1. The CDR3 extends over 15 amino acids. Germline lookup yields CDR1 DFQATT and CDR2 SNEGSKA (reference sequence).

This chain uses TRBV5-1 with TRBJ2-1. CDR1 is SGHRS, CDR2 YFSETQ, per germline. The CDR3 loop spans 15 amino acids. The CDR3 sequence is CASSLAGNFYNEQFF.

The genes are TRBV20-1 and TRBJ2-7; TCRdb reports TRBD1, a call that lacks DNA to check it against. This CDR3 has 17 amino acids. From germline, CDR1 is DFQATT and CDR2 SNEGSKA (reference sequence). CDR3 sequence: CSAEPDLLATLAYEQYF.

The rearrangement uses TRBV7-8 and TRBJ1-1; TCRdb calls TRBD1, which cannot be checked without DNA. There are 17 residues in the CDR3. CDR1 is SGHVS and CDR2 is FQNEAQ in the germline V gene. CDR3 sequence: CASSSAASNRGSTEAFF.

The chain joins TRBV30 to TRBJ2-3; the D call of TRBD2 rests on TCRdb alone, since no DNA is present to check it. The CDR3 has 15 amino acids. Germline CDR1 and CDR2: GTSNPN and SVGIG (reference sequence). The CDR3 reads CAWSVLGGSSDTQYF.

The chain combines TRBV4-2 with TRBJ2-7; checking the TCRdb D call of TRBD1 is not possible without DNA. Germline CDR1 LGHNA, CDR2 YNFKEQ. This CDR3 is 16 amino acids long. The CDR3 protein is CASSQNFPGQGGKQYF.

V is TRBV9 and J is TRBJ2-2; the TCRdb D gene call, TRBD2, has no DNA to confirm it. This CDR3 region has 15 residues. Looked up from germline, CDR1 is SGDLS and CDR2 is YYNGEE. This CDR3 is CASREGLATTGELFF.